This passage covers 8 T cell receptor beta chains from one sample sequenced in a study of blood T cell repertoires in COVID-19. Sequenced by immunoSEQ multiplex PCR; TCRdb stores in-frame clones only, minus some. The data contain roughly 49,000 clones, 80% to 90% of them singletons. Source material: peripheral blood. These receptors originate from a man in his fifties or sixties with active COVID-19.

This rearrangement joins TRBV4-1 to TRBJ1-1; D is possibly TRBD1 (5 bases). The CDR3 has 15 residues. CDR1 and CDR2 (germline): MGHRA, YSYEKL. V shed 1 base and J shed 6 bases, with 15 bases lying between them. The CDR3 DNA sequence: TGCGCCAGCAGCCAAGTTCGGGGGGGATACGCTGAAGCTTTCTTT. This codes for CASSQVRGGYAEAFF.

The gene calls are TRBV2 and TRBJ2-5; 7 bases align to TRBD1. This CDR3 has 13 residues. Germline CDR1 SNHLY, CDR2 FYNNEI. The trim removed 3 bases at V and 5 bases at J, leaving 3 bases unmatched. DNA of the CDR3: TGTGCCAGCAGTGAGTTCAGGGGGGAGACCCAGTACTTC. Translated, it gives CASSEFRGETQYF.

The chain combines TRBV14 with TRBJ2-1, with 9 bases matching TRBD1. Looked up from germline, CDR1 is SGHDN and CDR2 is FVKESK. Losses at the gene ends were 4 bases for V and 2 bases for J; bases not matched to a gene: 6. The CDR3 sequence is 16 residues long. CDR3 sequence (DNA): TGTGCCAGCAGCCCCCTTAGGGACAGGGCCTACAATGAGCAGTTCTTC. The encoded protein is CASSPLRDRAYNEQFF.

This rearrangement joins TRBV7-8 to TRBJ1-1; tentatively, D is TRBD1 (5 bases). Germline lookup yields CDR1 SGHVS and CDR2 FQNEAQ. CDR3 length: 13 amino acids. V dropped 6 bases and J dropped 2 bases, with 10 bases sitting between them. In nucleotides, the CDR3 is TGTGCCAGCAGTCTACAGGAAAACACTGAAGCTTTCTTT. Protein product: CASSLQENTEAFF.

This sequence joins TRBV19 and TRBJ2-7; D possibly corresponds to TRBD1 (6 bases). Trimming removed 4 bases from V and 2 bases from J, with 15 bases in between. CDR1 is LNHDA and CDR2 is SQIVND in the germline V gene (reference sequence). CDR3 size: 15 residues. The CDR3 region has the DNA TGTGCCAGTAGTAAGGCACGGGACACCACCTACGAGCAGTACTTC. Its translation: CASSKARDTTYEQYF.

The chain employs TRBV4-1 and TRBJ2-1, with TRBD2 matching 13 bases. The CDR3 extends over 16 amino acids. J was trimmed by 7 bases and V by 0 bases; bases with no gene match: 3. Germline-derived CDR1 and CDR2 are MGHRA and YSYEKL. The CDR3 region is CASSQETSGRRNEQFF. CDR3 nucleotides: TGCGCCAGCAGCCAAGAGACTAGCGGGAGGAGGAATGAGCAGTTCTTC.

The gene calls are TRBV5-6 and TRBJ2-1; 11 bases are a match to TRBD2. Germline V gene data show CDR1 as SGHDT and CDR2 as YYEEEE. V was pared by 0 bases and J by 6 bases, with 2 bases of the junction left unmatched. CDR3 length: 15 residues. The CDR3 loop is CASSLGLAGFNEQFF. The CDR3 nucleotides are TGTGCCAGCAGCTTGGGACTAGCGGGGTTCAATGAGCAGTTCTTC.

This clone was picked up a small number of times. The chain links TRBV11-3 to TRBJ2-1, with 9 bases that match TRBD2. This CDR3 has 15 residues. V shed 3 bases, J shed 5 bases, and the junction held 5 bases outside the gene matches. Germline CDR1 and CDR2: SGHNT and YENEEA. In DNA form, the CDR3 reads TGTGCCAGCAGCTTGGGGACTAGCATAAACAATGAGCAGTTCTTC. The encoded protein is CASSLGTSINNEQFF.